Given below is one TCR beta chain in context. Its antigen remains unknown. This entry belongs to a study of cytomegalovirus exposure and HLA in healthy donors. Study background: Later, an analysis reported that the roughly 120 validation repertoires had used the same platform as the roughly 650 first-cohort repertoires.

This table comes from immunoSEQ multiplex PCR, and its TCRdb copy is limited to in-frame clones, with some not included. The sample comprises around 100,000 clones, around 84% of which are singletons, and 20% to 25% rests with the top ten. Notes on the study in general: TCR sequences were mostly rare, though some public TCRs occurred in many donors.

Trimming shortened V by 7 bases and J by 9 bases, and 13 bases separated the two germline ends. The CDR3 covers 11 residues. Germline CDR1 reads SGHRS; CDR2 reads YFSETQ. This sequence joins TRBV5-1 and TRBJ2-5; D gene uncertain. This receptor was obtained from a man aged 18 to 29 in good health and CMV-seropositive. Material: PBMCs. The CDR3 loop reads CASGQTAPQYF. CDR3 nucleotides: TGCGCCAGCGGCCAGACTGCTCCCCAGTACTTC.